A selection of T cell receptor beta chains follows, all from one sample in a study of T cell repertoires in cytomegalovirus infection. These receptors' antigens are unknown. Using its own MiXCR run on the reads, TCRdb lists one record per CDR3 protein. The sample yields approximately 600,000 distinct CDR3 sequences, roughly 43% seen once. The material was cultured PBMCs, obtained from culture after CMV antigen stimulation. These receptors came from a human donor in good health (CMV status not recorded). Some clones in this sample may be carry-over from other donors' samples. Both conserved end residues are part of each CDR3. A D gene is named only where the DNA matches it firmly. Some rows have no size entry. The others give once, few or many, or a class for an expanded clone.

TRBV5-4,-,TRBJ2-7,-,CASSLEASKTNVGQYF,TGTGCCAGCAGCTTGGAGGCGTCCAAGACAAACGTTGGGCAGTACTTC
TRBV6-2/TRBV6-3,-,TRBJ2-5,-,CASSPFDPRKETQYF,TGTGCCAGCAGTCCCTTCGACCCCCGAAAAGAGACCCAGTACTTC
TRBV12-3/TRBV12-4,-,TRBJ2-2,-,CASSAGPGGELFF,TGTGCCAGCAGTGCGGGGCCTGGCGGGGAGCTGTTTTTT
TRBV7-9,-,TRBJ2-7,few,CASSFLPYEQYF,TGTGCCAGCAGCTTCCTTCCCTACGAGCAGTACTTC
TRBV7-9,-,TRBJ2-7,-,CASSPGTGAFEQYF,TGTGCCAGCAGTCCAGGGACGGGCGCCTTCGAGCAGTACTTC
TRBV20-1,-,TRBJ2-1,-,CSVRAIEQFF,TGCAGTGTTAGAGCGATTGAGCAGTTCTTC
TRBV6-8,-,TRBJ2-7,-,CASSYATGSYEQYF,TGTGCCAGCAGTTACGCGACAGGCTCCTACGAGCAGTACTTC
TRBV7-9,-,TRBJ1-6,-,CASSPQMTRSNSPLHF,TGTGCCAGCAGCCCGCAAATGACCCGTTCTAATTCACCCCTCCACTTT
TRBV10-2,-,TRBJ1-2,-,CASSDPGGSNYGYTF,TGCGCCAGCAGTGATCCCGGGGGTAGTAACTATGGCTACACCTTC
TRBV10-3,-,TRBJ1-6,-,CAIQGWNNSPLHF,TGTGCCATACAGGGATGGAATAATTCACCCCTCCACTTT
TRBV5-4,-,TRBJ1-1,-,CASSSESMNTEAFF,TGTGCCAGCAGCTCAGAATCGATGAACACTGAAGCTTTCTTT
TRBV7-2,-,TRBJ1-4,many,CASSLGAGEGEKLFF,TGTGCCAGCAGCTTAGGGGCAGGGGAGGGTGAAAAACTGTTTTTT
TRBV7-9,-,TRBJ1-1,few,CASSPKGQNTEAFF,TGTGCCAGCAGCCCAAAGGGCCAGAACACTGAAGCTTTCTTT
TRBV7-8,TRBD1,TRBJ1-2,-,CASSRTPSGRGPSGYTF,TGTGCCAGCAGCCGAACCCCCTCCGGCAGGGGGCCGAGTGGCTACACCTTC
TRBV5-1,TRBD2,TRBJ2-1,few,CASSLPSGRGVDEQFF,TGCGCCAGCAGCTTGCCCAGCGGGAGGGGTGTCGATGAGCAGTTCTTC
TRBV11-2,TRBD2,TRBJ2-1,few,CASSASSGTYNEQFF,TGTGCCAGCAGCGCATCTAGCGGGACTTACAATGAGCAGTTCTTC
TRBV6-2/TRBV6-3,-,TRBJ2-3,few,CASSTEGGRPSTDTQYF,TGTGCCAGCAGTACCGAGGGCGGACGCCCAAGCACAGATACGCAGTATTTT
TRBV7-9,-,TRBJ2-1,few,CASSLSDDEQFF,TGTGCCAGCAGCTTATCGGACGATGAGCAGTTCTTC
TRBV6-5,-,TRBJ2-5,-,CASRSDSQETQYF,TGTGCCAGCAGATCAGACAGCCAAGAGACCCAGTACTTC
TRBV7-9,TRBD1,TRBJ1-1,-,CASSPPFRGRTEAFF,TGTGCCAGCAGCCCGCCTTTTAGGGGGCGAACTGAAGCTTTCTTT
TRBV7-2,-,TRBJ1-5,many,CASSLVANQPQHF,TGTGCCAGCAGCTTAGTAGCCAATCAGCCCCAGCATTTT
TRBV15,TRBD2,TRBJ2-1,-,CATSRRLISSGSSYNEQFF,TGTGCCACCAGCAGACGCTTAATTTCTAGCGGAAGCTCCTACAATGAGCAGTTCTTC